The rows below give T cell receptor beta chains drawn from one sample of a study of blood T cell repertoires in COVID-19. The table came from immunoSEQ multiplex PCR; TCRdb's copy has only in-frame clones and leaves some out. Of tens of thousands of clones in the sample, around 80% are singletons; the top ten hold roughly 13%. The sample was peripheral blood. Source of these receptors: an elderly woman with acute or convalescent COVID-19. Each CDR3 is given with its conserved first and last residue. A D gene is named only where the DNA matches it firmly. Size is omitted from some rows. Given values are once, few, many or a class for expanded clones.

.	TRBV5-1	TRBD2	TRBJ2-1	TGCGCCAGCAGCTTGGGACTAGCTGGGAATGTTCAGTTCTTC	CASSLGLAGNVQFF
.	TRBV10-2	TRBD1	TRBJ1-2	TGCGCCAGCAGTGAGTCCGGCGCGGGCAGGGGGCTTGGCTACACCTTC	CASSESGAGRGLGYTF
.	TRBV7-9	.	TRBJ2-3	TGTGCCAGCAACTTAGGACAGCCCACAGATACGCAGTATTTT	CASNLGQPTDTQYF
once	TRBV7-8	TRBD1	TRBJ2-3	TGTGCCAGCAGCTCGACAGGGTTGGGAGATACGCAGTATTTT	CASSSTGLGDTQYF
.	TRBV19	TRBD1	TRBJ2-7	TGTGCCAGTAGTCCCCGACGGACAGGCGACCCTCGGGGGCAGTACTTC	CASSPRRTGDPRGQYF
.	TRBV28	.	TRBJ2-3	TGTGCCAGCATTCCTTTGGCCCCCCGTATCACAGATACGCAGTATTTT	CASIPLAPRITDTQYF
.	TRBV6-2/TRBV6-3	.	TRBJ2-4	TGTGCCAGCAGTTACTCGGAGGACGCATTGAGCATTCAGTACTTC	CASSYSEDALSIQYF
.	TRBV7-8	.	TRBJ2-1	TGTGCCAGCGGCCGAGGGATGAGGGACAATGAGCAGTTCTTC	CASGRGMRDNEQFF
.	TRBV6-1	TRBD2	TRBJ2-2	TGTGCCAGCAGTGCCTTGGGCGGGGGGAACACCGGGGAGCTGTTTTTT	CASSALGGGNTGELFF
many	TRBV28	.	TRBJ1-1	TGTGCCAGCAGTTCGACAGGCCGAAACACTGAAGCTTTCTTT	CASSSTGRNTEAFF
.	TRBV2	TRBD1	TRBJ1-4	TGTGCCAGCACCGAGAAGACAGGGGGGAATGAAAAACTGTTTTTT	CASTEKTGGNEKLFF
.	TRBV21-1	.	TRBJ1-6	TGTGCCAGCAGCAGGACGGAGGACAGGGAAAAGGGGACCCCTAGCTCCTATAATTCACCCCTCCACTTT	CASSRTEDREKGTPSSYNSPLHF
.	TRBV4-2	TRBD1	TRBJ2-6	TGTGCCAGCAGCCAAGCCTCGGACAGGGTTGTGCGTGGGGCCAACGTCCTGACTTTC	CASSQASDRVVRGANVLTF
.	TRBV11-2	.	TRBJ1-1	TGTGCCAGCAGCCCTCAGAGGCTTGGTGAAGCTTTCTTT	CASSPQRLGEAFF
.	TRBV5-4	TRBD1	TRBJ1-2	TGTGCCAGCAGCCCGAACAGGGGGGTAGGCTACACCTTC	CASSPNRGVGYTF
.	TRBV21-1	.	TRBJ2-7	TGTGCCAGCAGCAAAGTACCAGCGGGAGGCTCCTACGAGCAGTACTTC	CASSKVPAGGSYEQYF
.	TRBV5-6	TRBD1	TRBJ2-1	TGTGCCAGCAGCCGGGGACAGGGCCCCTACAATGAGCAGTTCTTC	CASSRGQGPYNEQFF
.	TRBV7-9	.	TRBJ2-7	TGTGCCAGCAGCCCCGTAGGCGGGTTCTACGAGCAGTACTTC	CASSPVGGFYEQYF
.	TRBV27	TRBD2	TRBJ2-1	TGTGCCAGCGTTGGACTAGCGGGCTCTTCGTACAATGAGCAGTTCTTC	CASVGLAGSSYNEQFF
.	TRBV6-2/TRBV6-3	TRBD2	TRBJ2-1	TGTGCCAGCAGTTATAGAAGCGGGAGAAGTGGAAGGCGGCAGTTCTTC	CASSYRSGRSGRRQFF
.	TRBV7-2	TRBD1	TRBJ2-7	TGTGCCAGCAGCTCCTCTAGGACAGGGGGACACGAGCAGTACTTC	CASSSSRTGGHEQYF
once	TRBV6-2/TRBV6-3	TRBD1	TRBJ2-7	TGTGCCAGCAGTTTCCCCCGGGACAGTCCCTACGAGCAGTACTTC	CASSFPRDSPYEQYF
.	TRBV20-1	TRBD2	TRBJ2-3	TGCAGTGCTAGTCCGATGCGGGAGGCCCGGGATACGCAGTATTTT	CSASPMREARDTQYF
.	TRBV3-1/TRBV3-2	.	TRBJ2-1	TGTGCCAGCAGCCAAGACAGACAGGAGCAGTTCTTC	CASSQDRQEQFF
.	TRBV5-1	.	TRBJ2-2	TGCGCCAGCAGCTCCGGCTCCGCGGGGGCCCGGGAGCTGTTTTTT	CASSSGSAGARELFF
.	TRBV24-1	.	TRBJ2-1	TGTGCCACCAGCTACGACCCGATTACAGGTAACTCCTACAATGAGCAGTTCTTC	CATSYDPITGNSYNEQFF
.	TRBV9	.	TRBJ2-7	TGTGCCAGCAGCGTATCTCCAGGGTTTGAGCAGTACTTC	CASSVSPGFEQYF
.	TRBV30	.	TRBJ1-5	TGTGCCTGGAGTGAAACCAGGGGAGCTAGCAATCAGCCCCAGCATTTT	CAWSETRGASNQPQHF
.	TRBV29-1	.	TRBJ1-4	TGCAGCGGTGCCTGGGGGCCCGCAACTAATGAAAAACTGTTTTTT	CSGAWGPATNEKLFF
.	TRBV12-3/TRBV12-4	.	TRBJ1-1	TGTGCCAGCAGTTTATCCCAGAACACTGAAGCTTTCTTT	CASSLSQNTEAFF
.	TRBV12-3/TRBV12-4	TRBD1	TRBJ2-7	TGTGCCAGCAACACAGGGGGCTTCTACGAGCAGTACTTC	CASNTGGFYEQYF
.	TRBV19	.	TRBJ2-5	TGTGCCAGTAGTATAGTAGGCAGGGGAGAGACCCAGTACTTC	CASSIVGRGETQYF
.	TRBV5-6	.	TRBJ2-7	TGTGCCAGCAGCTTCTTACTAGATCTCATCTCCTACGAGCAGTACTTC	CASSFLLDLISYEQYF
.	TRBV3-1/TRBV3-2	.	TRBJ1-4	TGTGCCAGCAGCCCCCTTAATGAAAAACTGTTTTTT	CASSPLNEKLFF
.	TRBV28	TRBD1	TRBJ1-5	TGTGCCAGCAGACCTACAGGGGGCCTTAATCAGCCCCAGCATTTT	CASRPTGGLNQPQHF
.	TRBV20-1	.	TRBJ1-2	TGCAGTGCTAGTCCGCCAGGGAACTATGGCTACACCTTC	CSASPPGNYGYTF